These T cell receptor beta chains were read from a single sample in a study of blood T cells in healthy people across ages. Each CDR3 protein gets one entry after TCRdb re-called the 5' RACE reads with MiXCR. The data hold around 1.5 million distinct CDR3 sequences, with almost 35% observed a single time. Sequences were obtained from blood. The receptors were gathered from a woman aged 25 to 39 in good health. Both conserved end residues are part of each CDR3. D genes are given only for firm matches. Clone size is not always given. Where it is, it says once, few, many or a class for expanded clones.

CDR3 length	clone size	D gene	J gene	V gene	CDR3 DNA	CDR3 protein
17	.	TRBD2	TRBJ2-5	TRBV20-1	TGCAGTGCTTCCTTAGCGGGGGGGCCTTTAGGTGGAGAGACCCAGTACTTC	CSASLAGGPLGGETQYF
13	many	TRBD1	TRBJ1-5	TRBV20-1	TGCAGTGCTACCGGGACAGGGGGTCAGCCCCAGCATTTT	CSATGTGGQPQHF
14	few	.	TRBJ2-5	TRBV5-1	TGCGCCAGCAGCTTGGGCAGGGCTTTCGAGACCCAGTACTTC	CASSLGRAFETQYF
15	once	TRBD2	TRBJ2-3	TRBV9	TGTGCCAGCAGCGCTGCCGGGACTAGGAGCGATACGCAGTATTTT	CASSAAGTRSDTQYF
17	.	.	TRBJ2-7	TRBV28	TGTGCCAGCAGTTTTCCCCCCGGGGGGACAGGAACCTACGAGCAGTACTTC	CASSFPPGGTGTYEQYF
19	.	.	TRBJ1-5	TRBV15	TGTGCCACCAGCAGTGATTACCTCCGGCATGGGCCCGGGGATCAGCCCCAGCATTTT	CATSSDYLRHGPGDQPQHF
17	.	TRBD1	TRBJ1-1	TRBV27	TGTGCCAGCAGTATCATCTCCGGGACAGGGGTAGGAACTGAAGCTTTCTTT	CASSIISGTGVGTEAFF
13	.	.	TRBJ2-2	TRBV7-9	TGTGCCACCGGCAAGGCGAACACCGGGGAGCTGTTTTTT	CATGKANTGELFF
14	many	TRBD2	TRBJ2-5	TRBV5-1	TGCGCCAGCAGAGATGGCGGGAGTTCAGAGACCCAGTACTTC	CASRDGGSSETQYF
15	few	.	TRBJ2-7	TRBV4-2	TGTGCCAGCAGCCAAGTATGGTCTGATACCTACGAGCAGTACTTC	CASSQVWSDTYEQYF
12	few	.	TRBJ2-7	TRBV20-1	TGCAGTGCTAACGAGTTGGGGTACGAGCAGTACTTC	CSANELGYEQYF
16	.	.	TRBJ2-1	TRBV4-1	TGCGCCAGCAGCCAAGAAGGGGTGAGCTCCTACAATGGGCAGTTCTTC	CASSQEGVSSYNGQFF
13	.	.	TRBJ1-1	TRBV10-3	TGTGCCATCACCGGTGGGCGGAACACTGAAGCTTTCTTT	CAITGGRNTEAFF
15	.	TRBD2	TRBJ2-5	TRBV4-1	TGCGCCAGCAGCCCACTAGCGGGCCCCCTGGAGACCCAGTACTTC	CASSPLAGPLETQYF
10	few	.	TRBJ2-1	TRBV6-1	TGTGCCAGCAACAAGAATGAGCAGTTCTTC	CASNKNEQFF
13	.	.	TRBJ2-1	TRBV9	TGTGCCGGCAGCGCAGGCGAAGTCAATGAGCAGTTCTTC	CAGSAGEVNEQFF
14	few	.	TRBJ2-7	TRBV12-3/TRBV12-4	TGTGCCAGCAGTTTGAGTGGCAGGGTCCACGAGCAGTACTTC	CASSLSGRVHEQYF
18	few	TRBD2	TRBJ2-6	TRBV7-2	TGTGCCAGCAGCTCCCCGACTAGCGGGGGCCGGGGGGCCAACGTCCTGACTTTC	CASSSPTSGGRGANVLTF
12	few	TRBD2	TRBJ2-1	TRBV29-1	TGCAGCGTTGAGGCGGGAGTGAATGAGCAGTTCTTC	CSVEAGVNEQFF
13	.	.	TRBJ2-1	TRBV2	TGTGCCAGCAGTGGGGCGGGTACAAATGAGCAGTTCTTC	CASSGAGTNEQFF
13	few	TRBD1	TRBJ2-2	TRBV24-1	TGTGCCACCAGTTCAGGGGGCGTTTGGGAGCTGTTTTTT	CATSSGGVWELFF
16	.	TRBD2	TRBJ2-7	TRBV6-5	TGTGCCAGCAGTTACCCGCTAGCGGGAGGAACTTACGAGCAGTACTTC	CASSYPLAGGTYEQYF
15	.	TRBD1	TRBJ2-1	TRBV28	TGTGCCAGCAGCCTGGGGACAGGTGATTCAGAGACCCAGTTCTTC	CASSLGTGDSETQFF
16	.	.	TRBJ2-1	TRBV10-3	TGTGCCATCATGGGGTCAGGACCCGGGATATACAATGAGCAGTTCTTC	CAIMGSGPGIYNEQFF
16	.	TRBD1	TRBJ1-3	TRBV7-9	TGTGCCAGCAGCCCTGGACAGGGGGCGAAAGGAAACACCATATATTTT	CASSPGQGAKGNTIYF
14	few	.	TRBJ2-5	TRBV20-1	TGCAGTGCTAACCGAGATGGGAGGAAAGAGACCCAGTACTTC	CSANRDGRKETQYF
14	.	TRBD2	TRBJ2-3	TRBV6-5	TGTGCCAGCAGCCCTAGCGGGGAGACAGATACGCAGTATTTT	CASSPSGETDTQYF
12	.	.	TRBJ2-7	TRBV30	TGTGCCTGGAATTCTCAGGGGTACGAGCAGTACTTC	CAWNSQGYEQYF
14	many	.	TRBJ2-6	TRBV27	TGTGCCAGCAGTACAGGGCTCGGGGCCAACGTCCTGACTTTC	CASSTGLGANVLTF
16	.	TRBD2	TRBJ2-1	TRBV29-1	TGCAGCGTTGGTAGAACGGGACTAGTCCGGAACAATGAGCAGTTCTTC	CSVGRTGLVRNNEQFF
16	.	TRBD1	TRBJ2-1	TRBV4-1	TGCGCCAGCAGCCAAGTCAGGACAGGGGTGGGCAATGAGCAGTTCTTC	CASSQVRTGVGNEQFF
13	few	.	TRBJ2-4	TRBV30	TGTGCCTGGAGCTCTGGAAAGAGAAACATTCAGTACTTC	CAWSSGKRNIQYF
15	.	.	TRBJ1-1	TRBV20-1	TGCAGTGCCTTGGGACACCAGGCGGGTGACACTGAAGCTTTCTTT	CSALGHQAGDTEAFF
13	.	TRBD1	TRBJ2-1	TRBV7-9	TGTGCCAGCAGCTTCGGGGGACAGGGACCATTGTTCTTC	CASSFGGQGPLFF
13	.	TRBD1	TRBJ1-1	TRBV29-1	TGCAGCGTTGCAGGGGGACAGGGTATAGAAGCTTTCTTT	CSVAGGQGIEAFF
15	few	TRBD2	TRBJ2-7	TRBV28	TGTGCCACCTATGCTGGGGTAGCGGGAGGGCTCGAGCAGTACTTC	CATYAGVAGGLEQYF
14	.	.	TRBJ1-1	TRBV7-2	TGTGCCAGCAGCGGCTGGACCTTAAACACTGAAGCTTTCTTT	CASSGWTLNTEAFF